One and the same sample provided the 7 T cell receptor beta chains below, sequenced in a study of human T cells and chemical hapten exposure. Time point of the sample: pre-sensitization, week 0. Treatment given: therapeutic diphenylcyclopropenone sensitization with weekly scalp DPC. TCRdb recomputed calls from the RACE reads with MiXCR, one row per CDR3 protein. Of roughly 100,000 distinct CDR3 sequences in the sample, about a tenth were seen once. Sequences were derived from whole blood, sampled in connection with sensitization to the hapten diphenylcyclopropenone (DPC). These receptors were obtained from an older woman with alopecia areata. Some clones in this sample may be carry-over from other donors' samples.

CDR3 DNA: TGTGCCAGCAGCGGAGGGGAGACCGGGGAGCTGTTTTTT. Protein product: CASSGGETGELFF. The V call is TRBV12-3 or TRBV12-4, the J call TRBJ2-2, with D possibly being TRBD2 (6 bases). The CDR3 runs 13 residues. V shed 6 bases and J shed 5 bases, with 10 bases lying between them.

This clonotype was counted many times. The rearrangement links TRBV7-8 to TRBJ2-2; TRBD1 agrees at 11 bases. Germline CDR1 and CDR2: SGHVS and FQNEAQ. This CDR3 has 18 amino acids. Unmatched junction bases numbered 11, after V lost 4 bases and J lost 4 bases. CDR3 bases: TGTGCCAGCAGCTACGGACAGGGGGCGCGGGTGGCCACCGGGGAGCTGTTTTTT. Amino acid sequence: CASSYGQGARVATGELFF. The full variable domain, in which reference TRBV7-8 and TRBJ2-2 provide the parts outside the CDR3, is GAGVSQSPRYKVAKRGQDVALRCDPISGHVSLFWYQQALGQGPEFLTYFQNEAQLDKSGLPSDRFFAERPEGSVSTLKIQRTQQEDSAVYLCASSYGQGARVATGELFFGEGSRLTVL.

The chain combines TRBV12-3 or TRBV12-4 with TRBJ2-3; D is tentatively TRBD1 or TRBD2 (5 bases each). The CDR3 sequence is 19 residues long. V dropped 2 bases and J dropped 0 bases, with 21 bases sitting between them. The CDR3 sequence is CASSLRARMGTSSTDTQYF. The CDR3, as DNA: TGTGCCAGCAGTTTAAGGGCTAGGATGGGGACCTCTAGCACAGATACGCAGTATTTT.

This clonotype was observed at least ten times. V usage is TRBV20-1 and J usage is TRBJ2-5; 12 bases match TRBD2. In germline, CDR1 is DFQATT, CDR2 SNEGSKA (reference sequence). The V gene end was trimmed by 5 bases and the J gene end by 2 bases; junction bases not matched to a gene: 9. The CDR3 has 16 residues. The CDR3 region is CSAPGLAGTLQETQYF. The CDR3 region has the DNA TGCAGTGCTCCCGGACTAGCGGGGACCCTTCAAGAGACCCAGTACTTC.

The CDR3 coding sequence is TGCAGCGTCCCGGGACAGGGACCGATCTCTGGGGCCAACGTCCTGACTTTC. Encoded protein: CSVPGQGPISGANVLTF. V gene TRBV29-1 combines with J gene TRBJ2-6; 9 bases are shared with TRBD1. The germline V gene encodes CDR1 SQVTM and CDR2 ANQGSEA. The CDR3 has 17 residues. V lost 6 bases, J lost 0 bases, and 9 bases stayed unmatched. The variable domain in full, with the rest retrieved from reference TRBV29-1 and TRBJ2-6, is SAVISQKPSRDICQRGTSLTIQCQVDSQVTMMFWYRQQPGQSLTLIATANQGSEATYESGFVIDKFPISRPNLTFSTLTVSNMSPEDSSIYLCSVPGQGPISGANVLTFGAGSRLTVL.

Only a few counts were recorded for this clonotype. The chain employs TRBV20-1 and TRBJ2-3; 9 nucleotides align to TRBD2. The CDR3 is 13 amino acids. Germline values: CDR1 DFQATT, CDR2 SNEGSKA (reference sequence). V gave up 4 bases and J gave up 4 bases; unmatched junction bases: 3. DNA of the CDR3: TGCAGTGCTAACCTAGCGGGGCCAGATACGCAGTATTTT. Its protein product is CSANLAGPDTQYF.

This clonotype was observed many times. The chain employs TRBV6-1 and TRBJ1-3, with D unresolved. This CDR3 has 14 amino acids. Germline lookup yields CDR1 MNHNS and CDR2 SASEGT. The V end lost 8 bases, the J end lost 0 bases, and 11 bases lay between the germline ends. The CDR3 loop reads CASRPDLSGNTIYF. The CDR3 coding sequence is TGTGCCAGCCGACCCGACCTCTCTGGAAACACCATATATTTT.